This section outlines one T cell receptor (beta chain) sequence together with its context. The antigen it binds to is not known. The input lacks base qualities; no much larger clone sits a single base away. The CDR3 regions of human TCRbeta chains were analyzed by immunosequencing. Per the authors' processing: Repertoire TCRs were checked for matches against a reference library of SARS-CoV-2-specific TCRs that had been generated using the MIRA antigen-specificity platform. Breadth was defined as the fraction of unique TCRs that were SARS-CoV-2-associated, and depth was defined as the fraction of total T cells that were SARS-CoV-2-associated. Each spike-specific TCR was assigned to its reactive spike region and to a CD4 or CD8 class using the MIRA data. Log10-transformed breadth and depth values were compared by one-way ANOVA with Sidak's multiple comparisons tests. The table was pulled from immuneACCESS by TCRdb, which kept in-frame rearrangements only. Such tables lose some clones; where checked, under half of the loss comes from unresolved V genes, and the rest has no known cause. V and J calls and clone size follow that table, whereas D and trimming were derived from the DNA. The sample contains 110,000 to 150,000 clones, about 93% of them found a single time. About 3.8% of the sample goes to the ten largest clones.

The sample's time point, from its label and the paper: baseline before first vaccination. Samples from vaccinated people were obtained from the UK trials COV001 and COV002, which included a single-blind randomized controlled phase 2/3 trial of AZD1222 (ChAdOx1 nCoV-19) in healthy adults. For TCRbeta chain sequencing, PBMC samples were collected from trial participants at day 0 and at day 28 after the second dose. This specimen comes from a study of T cell responses to AZD1222 COVID-19 vaccine (dated by TCRdb to about 2021). Regarding the research as a whole: AZD1222 recipients whose second dose came at about 4 weeks and those whose second dose came at about 12 weeks were combined into one group, since spike-specific TCR depth and breadth did not differ between the two schedules. TCR sequencing was performed for 230 to 250 trial participants, of whom some 200 were given two doses of AZD1222 and approximately 25 were given two doses of MenACWY control vaccine. Trial participants were enrolled by age into subgroups of 18-55, 56-69 and 70-plus years, and roughly 160, 29 and 62 TCR-sequenced participants, respectively, were included in these subgroups. Study-level results and caveats: Epitopes outside the regions mutated in the B.1.351 and B.1.1.7 variants were reportedly recognized by nearly half of the unique spike-specific TCRs. A significant rise in spike-specific TCR breadth and depth was observed after two AZD1222 doses relative to day 0 and relative to MenACWY recipients. In the small 56-69-year group, the increase in depth fell short of significance, most likely because of low power. Participants were mostly white British and included more females than males, and it was suggested by the authors that clonal diversity may have been underestimated. Conclusions about previously exposed vaccinees are limited, since just five to seven AZD1222 recipients were seropositive for SARS-CoV-2 at baseline. Because no day 14 peak-response samples were available, the repertoires could be characterized only after the peak T cell response. The vaccine-associated CD4 TCRs covered the entire spike protein, and the dominant responses fell in regions 160-218 and 743-854.

Sequencing used peripheral blood, obtained on day 0 of AZD1222 vaccination. This receptor was obtained from an adult in good health.

Here the CDR3 is given as CASSAHRGRMFKEKLFF. At the DNA level, the sequence is TGTGCCAGCAGCGCCCACAGGGGGAGGATGTTTAAGGAAAAACTGTTTTTT. The chain is assembled from TRBV7-8 and TRBJ1-4, with 8 bases aligning to TRBD1. The germline V gene encodes CDR1 SGHVS and CDR2 FQNEAQ. V lost 5 bases and J lost 8 bases, and the count of bases not matched to a germline gene is 16. The CDR3, cysteine through phenylalanine, is 17 amino acids long. Only CDR3 DNA is held: 51 bases, read in frame from base 1.